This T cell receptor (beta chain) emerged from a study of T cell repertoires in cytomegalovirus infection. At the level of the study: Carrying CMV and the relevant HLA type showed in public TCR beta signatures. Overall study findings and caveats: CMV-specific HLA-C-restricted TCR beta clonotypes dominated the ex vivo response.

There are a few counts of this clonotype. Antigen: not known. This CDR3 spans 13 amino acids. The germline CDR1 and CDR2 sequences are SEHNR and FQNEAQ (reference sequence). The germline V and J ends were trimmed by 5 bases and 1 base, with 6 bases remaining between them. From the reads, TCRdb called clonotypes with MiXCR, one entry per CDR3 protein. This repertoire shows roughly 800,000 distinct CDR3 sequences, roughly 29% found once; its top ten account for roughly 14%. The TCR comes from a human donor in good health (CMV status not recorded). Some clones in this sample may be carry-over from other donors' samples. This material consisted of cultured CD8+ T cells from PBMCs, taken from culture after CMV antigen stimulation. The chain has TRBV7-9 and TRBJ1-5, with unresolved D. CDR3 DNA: TGTGCCAGCAGCGCCGACAGCAATCAGCCCCAGCATTTT. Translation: CASSADSNQPQHF.